These 29 T cell receptor beta chains share one sample of origin, sequenced in a study of T-cell reconstitution after alpha-beta-depleted transplantation in children. Unique molecular identifiers were incorporated when the TCRbeta library was constructed. TCRdb re-called the PCR reads with MiXCR, one entry per CDR3 protein. This sample has over 450,000 distinct CDR3 sequences, with approximately 10% found just once. The source material was PBMCs, sampled before TCRalphabeta/CD19-depleted stem cell transplant. Receptor source: a child younger than 10 with inherited bone marrow failure, due to receive a stem cell transplant.

The table lists this clonotype with a few counts. The rearrangement uses TRBV20-1 and TRBJ1-2; 7 nucleotides line up with TRBD1. Germline-derived CDR1 and CDR2 are DFQATT and SNEGSKA (reference sequence). The CDR3 loop spans 17 amino acids. V lost 6 bases, J lost 2 bases, and 18 bases stayed unmatched. The CDR3 spells CSALQGGGLLLNYGYTF. In DNA, the CDR3 is TGCAGTGCCCTCCAGGGGGGCGGTCTTTTGCTGAACTATGGCTACACCTTC.

There are many counts of this clonotype. The chain uses TRBV29-1 and TRBJ1-3; D not resolved. Germline V gene lookup returns CDR1 SQVTM and CDR2 ANQGSEA. V dropped 7 bases and J dropped 3 bases, with 10 bases sitting between them. This CDR3 contains 12 residues. The CDR3 here is CSAPGGGNTIYF. CDR3 coding DNA: TGCAGCGCCCCGGGCGGTGGAAACACCATATATTTT.

This clonotype was observed a handful of times. The chain couples TRBV12-3 or TRBV12-4 to TRBJ2-1, with 9 positions matching TRBD2. The CDR3 contains 14 residues. V was pared by 8 bases and J by 6 bases, with 8 bases of the junction left unmatched. CDR3 sequence: CASQGQREVNEQFF. Written as DNA, the CDR3 is TGTGCCAGCCAGGGACAGCGGGAGGTCAATGAGCAGTTCTTC.

This clonotype came up many times. The chain combines TRBV12-5 with TRBJ2-1; unclear D gene. CDR3 size: 12 residues. Per germline, CDR1 LGHNT and CDR2 FRNRAP. The V end lost 5 bases, the J end lost 9 bases, and 11 bases lay between the germline ends. CDR3 region: CASGPSFREQFF. The DNA of the CDR3 is TGTGCTAGTGGTCCCAGCTTTCGTGAGCAGTTCTTC. The whole variable domain, filled in from reference TRBV12-5 and TRBJ2-1, reads DARVTQTPRHKVTEMGQEVTMRCQPILGHNTVFWYRQTMMQGLELLAYFRNRAPLDDSGMPKDRFSAEMPDATLATLKIQPSEPRDSAVYFCASGPSFREQFFGPGTRLTVL.

Ten or more counts support this clonotype. The chain uses TRBV24-1 and TRBJ2-3, with D perhaps given as TRBD1 or TRBD2 (5 bases each). Per the germline V gene, CDR1 is KGHDR and CDR2 is SFDVKD. The CDR3 runs to 15 residues. The V and J ends lost 1 base and 5 bases respectively, with 12 bases between them. For the CDR3, the DNA is TGTGCCACCAGTGATTTTCCAGGGACGAAAGATACGCAGTATTTT. Its protein is CATSDFPGTKDTQYF.

The sample holds a few counts of this clonotype. The chain couples TRBV7-6 to TRBJ2-6; tentatively, D is TRBD1 or TRBD2 (5 bases each). The V and J ends lost 1 base and 12 bases respectively, with 13 bases between them. This CDR3 is built from 14 residues. Germline loops: CDR1 SGHVS, CDR2 FNYEAQ. The CDR3 loop is CASSLVSRDGVLTF. The CDR3 DNA reads as TGTGCCAGCAGCTTAGTGAGCAGGGACGGCGTCCTGACTTTC.

This clonotype came up many times. J is TRBJ1-1 and V is TRBV10-3; D remains unclear. Germline loops: CDR1 ENHRY, CDR2 SYGVKD. This CDR3 is built from 14 residues. V gave up 0 bases and J gave up 3 bases, with 8 bases separating them. The DNA for the CDR3 is TGTGCCATCAGTGAGTCCCGCGGCCACACTGAAGCTTTCTTT. The encoded protein is CAISESRGHTEAFF.

J is TRBJ2-5 and V is TRBV27; no clear D gene. Germline V gene lookup returns CDR1 MNHEY and CDR2 SMNVEV (reference sequence). V dropped 1 base and J dropped 5 bases, with 11 bases sitting between them. This CDR3 has 14 residues. The CDR3 loop reads CASSLWAGRETQYF. CDR3 nucleotides: TGTGCCAGCAGTTTATGGGCCGGACGGGAGACCCAGTACTTC.

In this sample, this clonotype turned up many times. The chain employs TRBV5-1 and TRBJ1-3, with D unresolved. CDR1 and CDR2 from the germline V gene are SGHRS and YFSETQ. V shed 4 bases and J shed 0 bases, with 11 bases lying between them. The CDR3 totals 15 residues. The CDR3: CASSQTGYSGNTIYF. CDR3 sequence (DNA): TGCGCCAGCAGCCAGACGGGATACTCTGGAAACACCATATATTTT.

V is TRBV29-1 and J is TRBJ1-2, with 9 bases fitting TRBD1. J gave up 4 bases and V 7 bases, and 7 bases lay outside the gene matches. The CDR3 is 13 residues long. Germline V lookup: CDR1 SQVTM, CDR2 ANQGSEA. The CDR3 DNA reads TGCAGCGCAGTACAGGGGGCGGGCTATGGCTACACCTTC. Amino acids: CSAVQGAGYGYTF.

The table lists this clonotype with many counts. This chain links TRBV19 with TRBJ1-1; D not certain. CDR1 is LNHDA, CDR2 SQIVND, per germline (reference sequence). Trimming removed 11 bases from V and 1 base from J, with 2 bases in between. This CDR3 has 9 residues. The CDR3 coding sequence is TGTGCCCAGAACACTGAAGCTTTCTTT. This gives the protein CAQNTEAFF.

The sample holds a few counts of this clonotype. This chain links TRBV30 with TRBJ1-1; D uncertain. Germline V gene sequence: CDR1 GTSNPN, CDR2 SVGIG (reference sequence). The germline V and J ends were trimmed by 7 bases and 5 bases, with 14 bases remaining between them. The CDR3 has 12 residues. CDR3 in amino acids: CAFGEWRTEAFF. The CDR3 nucleotides are TGTGCCTTCGGGGAGTGGAGGACTGAAGCTTTCTTT.

The chain carries TRBV6-5 and TRBJ2-7; D is possibly TRBD1 (5 bases). The CDR3 runs to 17 residues. Germline CDR1 and CDR2: MNHEY and SVGAGI. V dropped 0 bases and J dropped 2 bases, with 17 bases sitting between them. The CDR3 sequence: CASSYSTVAGPPYEQYF. The CDR3 nucleotides read TGTGCCAGCAGTTACTCCACCGTGGCAGGGCCTCCCTACGAGCAGTACTTC.

This chain connects TRBV20-1 to TRBJ2-1; maybe TRBD2 (6 bases). Per germline, CDR1 DFQATT and CDR2 SNEGSKA (reference sequence). This CDR3 is 15 amino acids long. Trimming shortened V by 0 bases and J by 7 bases, and 16 bases separated the two germline ends. This CDR3 is CSARDGAKAGNEQFF. The CDR3 nucleotides read TGCAGTGCTAGAGATGGGGCCAAGGCGGGGAATGAGCAGTTCTTC.

V and J are TRBV20-1 and TRBJ2-7; D is unresolved. Germline lookup yields CDR1 DFQATT and CDR2 SNEGSKA (reference sequence). The length of the CDR3 is 13 residues. The germline V and J ends were trimmed by 0 bases and 0 bases, with 6 bases remaining between them. The DNA for the CDR3 is TGCAGTGCTAGAGATCTTCTCTCCTACGAGCAGTACTTC. Its protein is CSARDLLSYEQYF.

This clonotype was detected many times. The J gene is TRBJ2-7, the V gene TRBV20-1, with 7 positions matching TRBD2. The J segment lost 2 bases and the V segment lost 0 bases, leaving 4 bases of the junction unmatched. Germline values: CDR1 DFQATT, CDR2 SNEGSKA (reference sequence). This CDR3 has 14 residues. Here the CDR3 reads CSARDREATYEQYF. The DNA for the CDR3 is TGCAGTGCTAGAGATCGGGAGGCAACCTACGAGCAGTACTTC.

There are many counts of this clonotype. The chain employs TRBV12-3 or TRBV12-4 and TRBJ1-6, with D perhaps matching TRBD1 (5 bases). The CDR3 runs 17 residues. V shed 5 bases and J shed 2 bases, with 16 bases lying between them. This CDR3 reads CASSLRSREAYNSPLHF. The CDR3 nucleotides are TGTGCCAGCAGTCTCCGCTCCAGGGAGGCCTATAATTCACCCCTCCACTTT.

This clonotype showed up many times. The V gene is TRBV13, the J gene TRBJ2-1; no clear D. The germline V gene encodes CDR1 PRHDT and CDR2 FYEKMQ (reference sequence). The CDR3 extends over 12 amino acids. The V and J ends lost 1 base and 5 bases respectively, with 3 bases between them. The CDR3 nucleotides are TGTGCCAGCAGCTTAGAGGACAATGAGCAGTTCTTC. It encodes CASSLEDNEQFF.

The V gene is TRBV6-1, the J gene TRBJ1-5; D is uncertain. This CDR3 is 14 amino acids long. Trimming shortened V by 8 bases and J by 0 bases, and 11 bases separated the two germline ends. The germline CDR1 and CDR2 sequences are MNHNS and SASEGT. Here the CDR3 reads CASGMEDSNQPQHF. The CDR3 DNA is TGTGCCAGCGGTATGGAGGATAGCAATCAGCCCCAGCATTTT.

This clonotype was detected many times. The chain uses TRBV29-1 and TRBJ1-3, with D unresolved. Trimming took 7 bases from V and 0 from J, leaving 16 bases between them. The germline gives CDR1 SQVTM, CDR2 ANQGSEA. This CDR3 is built from 15 residues. The CDR3, as DNA: TGCAGCGCTAGCCGCGTGGGAACCTCTGGAAACACCATATATTTT. Its translation is CSASRVGTSGNTIYF.

This clonotype was observed at least ten times. This chain joins TRBV20-1 and TRBJ2-7; 14 nucleotides agree with TRBD2. With 3 bases clipped from V and 7 bases from J, the junction kept 5 bases outside the gene matches. The CDR3 runs to 14 residues. Germline V lookup: CDR1 DFQATT, CDR2 SNEGSKA (reference sequence). Written as DNA, the CDR3 is TGCAGTGCTAGTAAGGGACTAGCGGGAGAGGAGCAGTACTTC. Its translation is CSASKGLAGEEQYF.

This clonotype was seen ten or more times. The V gene is TRBV29-1, the J gene TRBJ2-7; 9 nucleotides match TRBD1. The germline CDR1 and CDR2 sequences are SQVTM and ANQGSEA. With 5 bases clipped from V and 4 bases from J, the junction kept 3 bases outside the gene matches. The CDR3 totals 12 residues. The CDR3 bases are TGCAGCGTTTCGGGACAGGGTTACGAGCAGTACTTC. Its protein product is CSVSGQGYEQYF.

The sample holds many counts of this clonotype. The chain combines TRBV5-1 with TRBJ2-1; 7 bases are a match to TRBD2. The junction had 9 bases not matched to a gene; V was cut back by 3 bases and J by 6 bases. Per the germline V gene, CDR1 is SGHRS and CDR2 is YFSETQ. The CDR3 extends over 15 amino acids. CDR3 protein: CASSSNPSGGNEQFF. Here the CDR3 DNA reads TGCGCCAGCAGCTCGAATCCTAGCGGAGGCAATGAGCAGTTCTTC.

This clonotype appeared many times. The chain uses TRBV7-9 and TRBJ2-7, with D unclear. Trimming took off 5 bases at V and 2 bases at J, with 7 bases between the two ends. The germline V gene has CDR1 SEHNR and CDR2 FQNEAQ (reference sequence). The CDR3 covers 12 residues. The CDR3 region is CASSLLAYEQYF. The CDR3 DNA sequence: TGTGCCAGCAGCCTACTTGCCTACGAGCAGTACTTC.

V usage is TRBV20-1 and J usage is TRBJ2-1, with 10 positions matching TRBD2. The CDR3 loop spans 17 amino acids. From germline, CDR1 is DFQATT and CDR2 SNEGSKA (reference sequence). V lost 6 bases to trimming and J lost 5 bases; unmatched junction nucleotides: 16. The CDR3 protein is CSACGQREGSRDNEQFF. CDR3 DNA sequence: TGCAGTGCCTGCGGCCAGCGGGAGGGCTCGCGCGACAATGAGCAGTTCTTC.

This clonotype was picked up many times. The rearrangement uses TRBV12-3 or TRBV12-4 and TRBJ2-7; D remains ambiguous. The CDR3 spans 14 residues. The germline V and J ends were trimmed by 0 bases and 1 base, with 7 bases remaining between them. The CDR3 reads CASSLASFSYEQYF. CDR3 nucleotide sequence: TGTGCCAGCAGTTTAGCGAGTTTTTCCTACGAGCAGTACTTC.

In this sample, this clonotype turned up many times. The chain employs TRBV4-2 and TRBJ2-5; D is uncertain. From germline, CDR1 is LGHNA and CDR2 YNFKEQ. Trimming shortened V by 0 bases and J by 4 bases, and 12 bases separated the two germline ends. The CDR3 has 15 residues. Written as DNA, the CDR3 is TGTGCCAGCAGCCAAGATACAGATTGGGTAGAGACCCAGTACTTC. Its translation: CASSQDTDWVETQYF.

This clonotype was seen repeatedly, ten times or more. The chain carries TRBV12-3 or TRBV12-4 and TRBJ2-1, with TRBD2 matching over 11 bases. V shed 3 bases, J shed 8 bases, and the junction held 9 bases outside the gene matches. The CDR3 runs 16 residues. CDR3: CASSFPLAGGGDEQFF. The CDR3 DNA is TGTGCCAGCAGTTTTCCGCTAGCGGGAGGTGGGGATGAGCAGTTCTTC.

Many counts were recorded for this clonotype. V gene TRBV27 combines with J gene TRBJ2-6, with D hard to call. The length of the CDR3 is 14 residues. The germline V gene encodes CDR1 MNHEY and CDR2 SMNVEV (reference sequence). V lost 2 bases and J 4 bases, leaving 6 bases between the germline ends. CDR3 nucleotide sequence: TGTGCCAGCAGTTTAGATTGGGGGGCCAACGTCCTGACTTTC. Its protein is CASSLDWGANVLTF.